The 20 T cell receptor beta chains given below trace back to one sample, sequenced in a study of shared clonotypes between healthy human individuals. The protocol was immunoSEQ multiplex PCR, while the TCRdb copy is restricted to in-frame clones and leaves out a portion. The table has more than 2,000,000 clones, over 85% seen once. Sequencing used naive CD4+ T cells from PBMCs. Sample subset: CD45RA+ positively selected. The receptors here all came from a man aged 18-30 years in good health. Some clones in this sample may be carry-over from other donors' samples.

The chain couples TRBV5-1 to TRBJ2-7, with D possibly TRBD1 on 5 matching bases. Germline V gene lookup returns CDR1 SGHRS and CDR2 YFSETQ. V lost 4 bases and J 0 bases, leaving 14 bases between the germline ends. The CDR3 contains 15 residues. CDR3 DNA: TGCGCCAGCAGCCCACTAAGGACAAACTCCTACGAGCAGTACTTC. This gives the protein CASSPLRTNSYEQYF.

This chain joins TRBV27 and TRBJ1-1; D is uncertain. The CDR3 runs 18 residues. In germline, CDR1 is MNHEY, CDR2 SMNVEV (reference sequence). Trimming took 0 bases from V and 0 from J, leaving 17 bases between them. In nucleotides, the CDR3 is TGTGCCAGCAGTTTATCGGTCAGCCTTACGCCCATGAACACTGAAGCTTTCTTT. Translation gives CASSLSVSLTPMNTEAFF.

This sequence joins TRBV10-3 and TRBJ2-7; perhaps TRBD1 as D (5 bases). V lost 4 bases and J 2 bases, leaving 15 bases between the germline ends. CDR3 length equals 15 residues. The germline gives CDR1 ENHRY, CDR2 SYGVKD. The DNA of the CDR3 is TGTGCCATCAGTGTGGCCCTCTTAGGGGCCTACGAGCAGTACTTC. Its protein is CAISVALLGAYEQYF.

The chain combines TRBV28 with TRBJ2-2; D possibly corresponds to TRBD1 (6 bases). The CDR3 is 13 amino acids. Trimming took 8 bases from V and 1 from J, leaving 8 bases between them. Per germline, CDR1 MDHEN and CDR2 SYDVKM. The CDR3 DNA sequence: TGTGCCAGCCCGGACAGGAACACCGGGGAGCTGTTTTTT. Translating gives CASPDRNTGELFF.

The chain recombines TRBV9 with TRBJ1-4; no reliable D call. The ends were cut back, 4 bases at V and 0 bases at J, with 13 bases in the middle. The CDR3 is made up of 16 amino acids. Looked up from germline, CDR1 is SGDLS and CDR2 is YYNGEE. The CDR3 DNA reads TGTGCCAGCAGCTCACACTCCACGGCAACTAATGAAAAACTGTTTTTT. Translating it yields CASSSHSTATNEKLFF.

This chain uses TRBV7-2 with TRBJ2-1; the match to TRBD2 covers 10 bases. The CDR3 is 16 amino acids. Trimming cost V 5 bases and J 7 bases; bases outside gene matches: 11. Germline-derived CDR1 and CDR2 are SGHTA and FQGNSA. CDR3: CASSQGRPSGSNEQFF. Written as DNA, the CDR3 is TGTGCCAGCAGCCAGGGCAGGCCTAGCGGGAGTAATGAGCAGTTCTTC.

V usage is TRBV27 and J usage is TRBJ1-2; D may be TRBD1 (6 bases). CDR3 size: 14 residues. The germline CDR1 and CDR2 sequences are MNHEY and SMNVEV (reference sequence). V was clipped by 5 bases and J by 5 bases, with 15 bases between them. The CDR3 DNA follows: TGTGCCAGCAGTATTCGGGGGCAAGATTATGGCTACACCTTC. It specifies CASSIRGQDYGYTF.

For this clone: The sample carries other DNA sequences with the same CDR3. This sequence joins TRBV6-1 and TRBJ2-7; a possible D gene is TRBD2 (6 bases). The germline V gene has CDR1 MNHNS and CDR2 SASEGT. With 5 bases removed from V and 3 bases from J, the gap between germline ends came to 8 bases. CDR3 length: 12 amino acids. CDR3 loop: CASSRGVYEQYF. CDR3 coding DNA: TGTGCCAGCAGTCGCGGGGTCTACGAGCAGTACTTC.

The V and J genes are TRBV11-2 and TRBJ2-1; perhaps TRBD2 as D (7 bases). The CDR3 covers 16 residues. Trimming removed 4 bases from V and 3 bases from J, with 16 bases in between. Germline lookup yields CDR1 SGHAT and CDR2 FQNNGV. The CDR3 DNA sequence: TGTGCCAGCAGCTACGCCGGGGGGCGGGTCTACAATGAGCAGTTCTTC. It translates to CASSYAGGRVYNEQFF.

The V gene is TRBV5-1, the J gene TRBJ1-4; 7 bases fit TRBD1. This CDR3 is built from 15 residues. Germline values: CDR1 SGHRS, CDR2 YFSETQ. J lost 8 bases, V lost 4 bases, and 11 bases had no gene match. This CDR3 reads CASSTSTGELEKLFF. The DNA for the CDR3 is TGCGCCAGCAGCACCTCAACAGGGGAATTGGAAAAACTGTTTTTT.

This chain links TRBV5-4 with TRBJ2-2, with D hard to call. This CDR3 region has 15 residues. Germline CDR1 reads SGHNT; CDR2 reads YYREEE (reference sequence). Trimming cost V 2 bases and J 4 bases, with 12 bases left between them. In nucleotides, the CDR3 is TGTGCCAGCAGCTTAGGCGGCAATCCCACCGGGGAGCTGTTTTTT. It encodes CASSLGGNPTGELFF.

The chain has TRBV5-1 and TRBJ2-2; 9 nucleotides match TRBD1. The CDR3 length is 15 residues. J gave up 4 bases and V 5 bases, and 6 bases lay outside the gene matches. In germline, CDR1 is SGHRS, CDR2 YFSETQ. CDR3 region: CASREGTGPTGELFF. In DNA, the CDR3 is TGCGCCAGCAGAGAGGGGACAGGGCCCACCGGGGAGCTGTTTTTT.

The chain carries TRBV6-6 and TRBJ1-5, with D uncertain. CDR3 length: 15 amino acids. Germline-derived CDR1 and CDR2 are MNHNY and SVGAGI (reference sequence). V was trimmed by 2 bases and J by 5 bases, leaving 13 bases between them. The CDR3 coding sequence is TGTGCCAGCAGTTACCCTCCGTCGTCGGATCAGCCCCAGCATTTT. Translation gives CASSYPPSSDQPQHF.

A single count supports this clone. The chain combines TRBV11-3 with TRBJ1-2; 9 positions match TRBD1. From germline, CDR1 is SGHNT and CDR2 YENEEA. The CDR3 covers 17 residues. Trimming took 5 bases from V and 3 from J; bases not matched to a gene: 13. The CDR3 sequence: CASSPLRGQGKDYGYTF. Written as DNA, the CDR3 is TGTGCCAGCAGCCCCCTCCGGGGACAGGGTAAGGACTATGGCTACACCTTC.

The chain joins TRBV5-1 to TRBJ2-1; no definite D call. Germline CDR1 reads SGHRS; CDR2 reads YFSETQ. V lost 1 base to trimming and J lost 1 base, with 9 bases between them. The CDR3 contains 15 residues. In DNA form, the CDR3 reads TGCGCCAGCAGCTTGCCGGGTACTTCCTACAATGAGCAGTTCTTC. This gives the protein CASSLPGTSYNEQFF.

The chain has TRBV9 and TRBJ2-5; possible D gene TRBD2, 6 bases. Germline V gene lookup returns CDR1 SGDLS and CDR2 YYNGEE. This CDR3 region has 15 residues. Trimming shortened V by 4 bases and J by 2 bases, and 15 bases separated the two germline ends. The DNA of the CDR3 is TGTGCCAGCAGCCGCAGCGGGTTGGATCAAGAGACCCAGTACTTC. This encodes CASSRSGLDQETQYF.

V and J are TRBV15 and TRBJ1-2; no definite D call. CDR1 is LNHNV, CDR2 YYDKDF, per germline (reference sequence). The CDR3 spans 14 residues. V was shortened by 1 base and J by 4 bases, with 10 bases between the two germline ends. The CDR3 nucleotides read TGTGCCACCAGCAGAGTATCGGGGATCTATGGCTACACCTTC. Translating gives CATSRVSGIYGYTF.

The rearrangement links TRBV5-1 to TRBJ1-2; D is possibly TRBD1 (6 bases). Trimming shortened V by 2 bases and J by 5 bases, and 19 bases separated the two germline ends. Germline V gene sequence: CDR1 SGHRS, CDR2 YFSETQ. The CDR3 is made up of 16 amino acids. The CDR3 DNA follows: TGCGCCAGCAGCTTCTCCGGAACGACAGGCGATTATGGCTACACCTTC. Translation: CASSFSGTTGDYGYTF.

This clone has only one observation. The chain combines TRBV6-5 with TRBJ2-7, with D uncertain. The CDR3 extends over 11 amino acids. The ends were cut back, 2 bases at V and 5 bases at J, with 4 bases in the middle. The germline V gene encodes CDR1 MNHEY and CDR2 SVGAGI. CDR3 coding DNA: TGTGCCAGCAGTTACGCGGACGAGCAGTACTTC. Its translation is CASSYADEQYF.

J is TRBJ2-7 and V is TRBV9, with D possibly being TRBD1 (6 bases). V shed 3 bases and J shed 2 bases, with 12 bases lying between them. The germline gives CDR1 SGDLS, CDR2 YYNGEE. CDR3 length: 14 amino acids. The CDR3: CASSATGRAYEQYF. CDR3 bases: TGTGCCAGCAGCGCGACAGGAAGGGCCTACGAGCAGTACTTC.